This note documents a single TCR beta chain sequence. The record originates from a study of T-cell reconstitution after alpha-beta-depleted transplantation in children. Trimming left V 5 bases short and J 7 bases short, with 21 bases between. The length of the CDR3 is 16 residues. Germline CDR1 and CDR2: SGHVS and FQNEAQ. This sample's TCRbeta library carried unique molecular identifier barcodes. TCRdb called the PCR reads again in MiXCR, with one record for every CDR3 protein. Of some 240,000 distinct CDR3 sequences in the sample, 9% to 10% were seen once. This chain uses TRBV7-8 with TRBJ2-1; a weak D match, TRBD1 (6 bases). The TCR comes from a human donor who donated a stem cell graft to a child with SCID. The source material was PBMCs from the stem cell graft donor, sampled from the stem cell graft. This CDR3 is CASSVTGNGMGNEQFF. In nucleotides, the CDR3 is TGTGCCAGCAGCGTTACAGGGAATGGAATGGGAAATGAGCAGTTCTTC.